Presented here are 22 T cell receptor beta chains from one specimen sequenced in a study of human T cells and chemical hapten exposure. TCRdb used MiXCR to reprocess the RACE reads, holding one entry per CDR3 protein. The table lists tens of thousands of distinct CDR3 sequences, 11% to 15% of them singletons. Time point of the sample: pre-sensitization, week 0. Treatment in this sample: therapeutic diphenylcyclopropenone sensitization with weekly scalp DPC. Sequencing used whole blood, obtained in connection with sensitization to the hapten diphenylcyclopropenone (DPC). These receptors all stem from a woman aged 45-65 years with alopecia areata. Some clones in this sample may be carry-over from other donors' samples.

The rearrangement joins TRBV1 to TRBJ2-5; the D segment call TRBD1 is taken from the table without a DNA check. TRBV1 corresponds to a pseudogene. The CDR3 length is 17 residues. In DNA form, the CDR3 reads TGCACCAGCAGCCAAGGCCCGGTGGCAAAAAGCCAAGAGACCCAGTACTTC. Amino acids: CTSSQGPVAKSQETQYF.

A single count supports this clonotype. This chain connects TRBV5-1 to TRBJ2-1, with 10 bases aligning to TRBD1. This CDR3 has 16 amino acids. Germline V CDR1 and CDR2: SGHRS, YFSETQ. V shed 1 base, J shed 5 bases, and the junction held 6 bases outside the gene matches. This CDR3 reads CASSLPGTGAHNEQFF. The CDR3 DNA reads as TGCGCCAGCAGCTTGCCCGGGACAGGGGCCCACAATGAGCAGTTCTTC.

This clonotype was counted at least ten times. The J gene is TRBJ2-5, the V gene TRBV7-6, with a possible D match to TRBD2 (5 bases). The V end lost 5 bases, the J end lost 4 bases, and 14 bases lay between the germline ends. CDR3 length equals 14 residues. CDR1 SGHVS and CDR2 FNYEAQ come from the germline V gene. This chain's CDR3 is CASSPLSLAETQYF. In DNA form, the CDR3 reads TGTGCCAGCAGCCCACTCTCCCTAGCAGAGACCCAGTACTTC.

The sample holds a few counts of this clonotype. The J gene is TRBJ2-3, the V gene TRBV7-9; D gene unclear. Trimming took 5 bases from V and 1 from J, leaving 19 bases between them. The CDR3 is 17 residues long. The germline gives CDR1 SEHNR, CDR2 FQNEAQ (reference sequence). The CDR3 DNA sequence: TGTGCCAGCAGCACCACCCGTGGGATAATGGGCACAGATACGCAGTATTTT. This encodes CASSTTRGIMGTDTQYF. Filled out from reference TRBV7-9 and TRBJ2-3, the complete variable domain reads DTGVSQNPRHKITKRGQNVTFRCDPISEHNRLYWYRQTLGQGPEFLTYFQNEAQLEKSRLLSDRFSAERPKGSFSTLEIQRTEQGDSAMYLCASSTTRGIMGTDTQYFGPGTRLTVL.

The gene calls are TRBV11-2 and TRBJ2-3, with TRBD2 as a possible D gene (5 bases). V gave up 3 bases and J gave up 5 bases, with 12 bases separating them. The CDR3 is 14 amino acids. The germline V gene has CDR1 SGHAT and CDR2 FQNNGV. CDR3 sequence (DNA): TGTGCCAGCAGCTTGGACTTTTTTTTAGATACGCAGTATTTT. Amino acid sequence: CASSLDFFLDTQYF.

The chain couples TRBV30 to TRBJ1-4; the match to TRBD1 covers 10 bases. Germline V gives CDR1 GTSNPN, CDR2 SVGIG (reference sequence). The CDR3 sequence is 14 residues long. J was trimmed by 7 bases and V by 4 bases; bases with no gene match: 6. This CDR3 is CAWNHGTGAEKLFF. In DNA form, the CDR3 reads TGTGCCTGGAATCACGGGACAGGGGCTGAAAAACTGTTTTTT. Looking up the rest from reference TRBV30 and TRBJ1-4 gives the full variable domain: SQTIHQWPATLVQPVGSPLSLECTVEGTSNPNLYWYRQAAGRGLQLLFYSVGIGQISSEVPQNLSASRPQDRQFILSSKKLLLSDSGFYLCAWNHGTGAEKLFFGSGTQLSVL.

In this sample, this clonotype turned up a few times. J is TRBJ2-5 and V is TRBV7-4, with 7 bases aligning to TRBD2. The ends lost 5 bases at V and 4 bases at J; junction bases unmatched: 7. This CDR3 is 14 amino acids long. Germline V gene sequence: CDR1 SGHVT, CDR2 SQSDAQ. In DNA form, the CDR3 reads TGTGCCAGCAGCCTTCGGGACTACGTAGAGACCCAGTACTTC. This gives the protein CASSLRDYVETQYF.

V gene TRBV6-5 combines with J gene TRBJ2-2; 16 bases map to TRBD2. The ends lost 2 bases at V and 4 bases at J; junction bases unmatched: 7. Germline V CDR1 and CDR2: MNHEY, SVGAGI. The CDR3 spans 19 residues. The CDR3 protein is CASSYQGLAGGTGTGELFF. The CDR3 nucleotides are TGTGCCAGCAGTTACCAGGGACTAGCGGGAGGGACCGGCACCGGGGAGCTGTTTTTT.

This clonotype has only a few counts. The rearrangement joins TRBV28 to TRBJ2-2; no firm D call. Trimming cost V 5 bases and J 4 bases, with 17 bases left between them. This CDR3 region has 16 residues. Germline lookup yields CDR1 MDHEN and CDR2 SYDVKM. Written as DNA, the CDR3 is TGTGCCAGCAGTCCATTACTGGAAGGTGGCACCGGGGAGCTGTTTTTT. It yields the protein CASSPLLEGGTGELFF.

The chain has TRBV19 and TRBJ1-5; 8 nucleotides line up with TRBD1. This CDR3 is built from 16 residues. V shed 0 bases, J shed 7 bases, and the junction held 8 bases outside the gene matches. CDR1 and CDR2 from the germline V gene are LNHDA and SQIVND (reference sequence). The CDR3, as DNA: TGTGCCAGTAGTATAGATCGACAGGGGCCCTACCAGCCCCAGCATTTT. Translating it yields CASSIDRQGPYQPQHF.

V and J are TRBV20-1 and TRBJ2-3, with D hard to call. The CDR3 loop spans 11 amino acids. Between the trimmed V and J ends, which lost 3 bases and 5 bases, there was a span of 6 bases. CDR1 DFQATT and CDR2 SNEGSKA come from the germline V gene (reference sequence). The CDR3 DNA reads TGCAGTGCTAGGGCGGTAGATACGCAGTATTTT. Translating it yields CSARAVDTQYF.

This clonotype was found a few times. The chain employs TRBV7-9 and TRBJ2-2, with no clear D. Germline CDR1 and CDR2: SEHNR and FQNEAQ (reference sequence). The CDR3 contains 13 residues. Trimming took off 5 bases at V and 3 bases at J, with 7 bases between the two ends. In DNA form, the CDR3 reads TGTGCCAGCAGCCCCCCTTACACCGGGGAGCTGTTTTTT. Protein: CASSPPYTGELFF.

The sample holds a few counts of this clonotype. This chain connects TRBV12-3 or TRBV12-4 to TRBJ2-5, with TRBD1 matching over 9 bases. V shed 6 bases, J shed 0 bases, and the junction held 2 bases outside the gene matches. This CDR3 region has 14 residues. In DNA form, the CDR3 reads TGTGCCAGCAGCGGGACAGGGAACCAAGAGACCCAGTACTTC. Its protein product is CASSGTGNQETQYF.

In this sample, this clonotype turned up a few times. This chain links TRBV7-2 with TRBJ2-5; D gene uncertain. The V gene's germline CDR1 is SGHTA and CDR2 FQGNSA. The ends were cut back, 0 bases at V and 5 bases at J, with 19 bases in the middle. This CDR3 is 17 amino acids long. The CDR3 DNA is TGTGCCAGCAGCTTAGCGTCTCTACCCTGGGTAGGGGAGACCCAGTACTTC. This gives the protein CASSLASLPWVGETQYF.

V is TRBV5-6 and J is TRBJ1-2, with a tentative D call TRBD1 (5 bases). The length of the CDR3 is 15 residues. V was clipped by 4 bases and J by 0 bases, with 13 bases between them. Germline loops: CDR1 SGHDT, CDR2 YYEEEE. CDR3 DNA sequence: TGTGCCAGCAGCCGACAGACGTCCGCTAACTATGGCTACACCTTC. Translating gives CASSRQTSANYGYTF.

The chain joins TRBV6-5 to TRBJ1-2; D gene uncertain. V lost 6 bases, J lost 8 bases, and 16 bases lay in between. This CDR3 region has 13 residues. Germline V CDR1 and CDR2: MNHEY, SVGAGI. The DNA of the CDR3 is TGTGCCAGCAGCCAAGAGAGATTCTTAGGCTACACCTTC. Encoded protein: CASSQERFLGYTF.

The CDR3 spells CASSWSVGSGANVLTF. As DNA, the CDR3 is TGTGCCAGCAGCTGGAGTGTGGGGTCTGGGGCCAACGTCCTGACTTTC. The V and J genes are TRBV5-5 and TRBJ2-6; no clear D. CDR3 size: 16 residues. The V gene lost 3 bases and the J gene lost 1 base, with 11 bases spanning the gap. Per germline, CDR1 SGHKS and CDR2 YYEKEE (reference sequence). Supplemented by reference TRBV5-5 and TRBJ2-6, the full variable domain reads DAGVTQSPTHLIKTRGQQVTLRCSPISGHKSVSWYQQVLGQGPQFIFQYYEKEERGRGNFPDRFSARQFPNYSSELNVNALLLGDSALYLCASSWSVGSGANVLTFGAGSRLTVL.

In this sample, this clonotype turned up a few times. This rearrangement joins TRBV14 to TRBJ2-1; D unresolved. Looked up from germline, CDR1 is SGHDN and CDR2 is FVKESK. The CDR3 spans 16 residues. Trimming shortened V by 4 bases and J by 0 bases, and 13 bases separated the two germline ends. CDR3 in amino acids: CASSRQTGSSYNEQFF. The CDR3 bases are TGTGCCAGCAGCCGCCAGACTGGAAGCTCCTACAATGAGCAGTTCTTC.

This clonotype has more than one count but fewer than ten. The chain links TRBV20-1 to TRBJ2-7, with D possibly matching TRBD2 (6 bases). Trimming left V 5 bases short and J 6 bases short, with 11 bases between. CDR1 and CDR2 (germline): DFQATT, SNEGSKA (reference sequence). The CDR3 runs 11 residues. The CDR3 DNA reads as TGCAGTGCTTTCCTAGCGTCCGAGCAGTACTTC. It translates to CSAFLASEQYF.

The chain couples TRBV28 to TRBJ2-1; 8 bases align to TRBD1. The germline V gene has CDR1 MDHEN and CDR2 SYDVKM. Germline trimming cut 5 bases from V and 7 bases from J; bases unmatched to any gene: 13. The length of the CDR3 is 16 residues. CDR3 in amino acids: CASSPTGQGGMNEQFF. CDR3 bases: TGTGCCAGCAGTCCGACCGGACAGGGAGGAATGAATGAGCAGTTCTTC.

The chain joins TRBV14 to TRBJ2-5; D is unclear. V was pared by 0 bases and J by 8 bases, with 13 bases between. Germline V gives CDR1 SGHDN, CDR2 FVKESK. This CDR3 is 14 amino acids long. The CDR3 nucleotides read TGTGCCAGCAGCCAAGACCTAACCGCACGCACCCAGTACTTC. It specifies CASSQDLTARTQYF.

This clonotype has a handful of counts. The rearrangement links TRBV20-1 to TRBJ1-3, with 8 bases lining up with TRBD1. This CDR3 has 17 amino acids. The junction had 11 bases not matched to a gene; V was cut back by 3 bases and J by 1 base. The germline CDR1 and CDR2 sequences are DFQATT and SNEGSKA (reference sequence). The CDR3 nucleotides read TGCAGTGCTAGGGTACGACAGGGGATTGGATCTGGAAACACCATATATTTT. Translated: CSARVRQGIGSGNTIYF.